Listed here are 30 T cell receptor beta chains from one sample, sequenced in a study of patients and donors after allogeneic stem cell transplantation. TCRdb processed the RT-PCR reads anew with MiXCR; each CDR3 protein has one entry. Found here are about 230,000 distinct CDR3 sequences, 11% to 15% of them singletons; the top ten hold around a tenth. The source material was blood, either unsorted or a sorted T cell fraction (not recorded which). These receptors were obtained from a human donor who was either an allogeneic HSCT recipient or a stem cell or donor lymphocyte infusion donor (not recorded which). It is not recorded whose cells these are; they may come from a transplant donor.

The sample holds a few counts of this clonotype. The rearrangement joins TRBV19 to TRBJ1-5; D perhaps matches TRBD1 (5 bases). Germline loops: CDR1 LNHDA, CDR2 SQIVND (reference sequence). V was cut by 0 bases and J by 9 bases, with 21 bases left in between. The CDR3 loop spans 17 amino acids. As DNA, the CDR3 is TGTGCCAGTAGTATAGATCTATACGCAGGGAAGGGGTCGCCCCAGCATTTT. This sequence encodes CASSIDLYAGKGSPQHF.

This clonotype was counted only a few times. V gene TRBV12-3 or TRBV12-4 combines with J gene TRBJ2-7; 8 nucleotides line up with TRBD2. The V and J ends lost 2 bases and 2 bases, in that order; junction bases with no gene match: 5. This CDR3 has 15 residues. The CDR3 spells CASSLSGSETYEQYF. CDR3 in DNA: TGTGCCAGCAGTTTAAGCGGGAGCGAGACCTACGAGCAGTACTTC.

The J gene is TRBJ2-3, the V gene TRBV5-1; the D gene is possibly TRBD1 (6 bases). The V end was cut by 0 bases, the J end by 5 bases, with 13 bases between. The CDR3 is 15 amino acids. Germline V lookup: CDR1 SGHRS, CDR2 YFSETQ. The CDR3 DNA reads TGCGCCAGCAGCTTGGAGCAGGGGTATCAAGATACGCAGTATTTT. It translates to CASSLEQGYQDTQYF.

The table lists this clonotype with a few counts. The chain couples TRBV28 to TRBJ2-1; D assignment may be TRBD1 or TRBD2 (5 bases each). The germline CDR1 and CDR2 sequences are MDHEN and SYDVKM. This CDR3 has 15 residues. The V gene lost 6 bases and the J gene lost 0 bases, with 12 bases spanning the gap. Written as DNA, the CDR3 is TGTGCCAGCAGCCCCCCAGGGAGCTCCTACAATGAGCAGTTCTTC. Translation gives CASSPPGSSYNEQFF.

The table lists this clonotype with a few counts. V gene TRBV7-6 combines with J gene TRBJ2-7; TRBD2 matches at 11 bases. The trim removed 1 base at V and 2 bases at J, leaving 10 bases unmatched. CDR1 is SGHVS, CDR2 FNYEAQ, per germline. The length of the CDR3 is 18 residues. Here the CDR3 reads CASSLVSLTSGGPYEQYF. CDR3 coding DNA: TGTGCCAGCAGCTTAGTGTCCCTAACTAGCGGGGGCCCCTACGAGCAGTACTTC.

This clonotype came up a few times. The gene calls are TRBV4-2 and TRBJ2-7; D perhaps matches TRBD2 (6 bases). The V end lost 0 bases, the J end lost 3 bases, and 15 bases lay between the germline ends. The CDR3 loop spans 16 amino acids. Germline lookup yields CDR1 LGHNA and CDR2 YNFKEQ. CDR3 sequence reads: CASSQEARLGGYEQYF. The CDR3 nucleotides are TGTGCCAGCAGCCAAGAGGCGCGGCTGGGGGGCTACGAGCAGTACTTC.

There are a few counts of this clonotype. The V call is TRBV7-3, the J call TRBJ2-5; D gene uncertain. The germline V gene encodes CDR1 SGHTA and CDR2 FQGTGA. Trimming removed 0 bases from V and 5 bases from J, with 16 bases in between. The CDR3 runs 16 residues. CDR3 bases: TGTGCCAGCAGCTTAACCTCATTTCGAGCCGGGGAGACCCAGTACTTC. Translated, it gives CASSLTSFRAGETQYF.

This clonotype was seen many times. The rearrangement links TRBV7-9 to TRBJ2-2; TRBD1 agrees at 9 bases. There are 15 residues in the CDR3. Germline V CDR1 and CDR2: SEHNR, FQNEAQ (reference sequence). Germline trimming cut 10 bases from V and 1 base from J; bases unmatched to any gene: 7. The CDR3 nucleotides are TGTGCCACCCGGACAGGGGCGGTGAACACCGGGGAGCTGTTTTTT. Protein product: CATRTGAVNTGELFF.

This clonotype was seen a few times. This sequence joins TRBV7-6 and TRBJ2-1; tentatively, D is TRBD1 or TRBD2 (6 bases each). Germline V gene lookup returns CDR1 SGHVS and CDR2 FNYEAQ. This CDR3 has 13 residues. Trimming left V 4 bases short and J 6 bases short, with 10 bases between. The CDR3 DNA sequence: TGTGCCAGCAGCTCCGGGGGCGGCAATGAGCAGTTCTTC. Amino acid sequence: CASSSGGGNEQFF.

The J gene is TRBJ2-3, the V gene TRBV9; 7 bases line up with TRBD1. After removal of 0 bases from V and 2 bases from J, the junction contained 6 bases not matched to a gene. The CDR3 totals 16 residues. Looked up from germline, CDR1 is SGDLS and CDR2 is YYNGEE. The CDR3 spells CASSVEIGTVTDTQYF. Here the CDR3 DNA reads TGTGCCAGCAGCGTAGAAATCGGGACAGTCACAGATACGCAGTATTTT. The entire variable domain, with the rest obtained from reference TRBV9 and TRBJ2-3, is as follows: DSGVTQTPKHLITATGQRVTLRCSPRSGDLSVYWYQQSLDQGLQFLIQYYNGEERAKGNILERFSAQQFPDLHSELNLSSLELGDSALYFCASSVEIGTVTDTQYFGPGTRLTVL.

The chain is built from TRBV27 and TRBJ2-5, with D unresolved. Germline values: CDR1 MNHEY, CDR2 SMNVEV (reference sequence). This CDR3 is 15 amino acids long. The ends were cut back, 6 bases at V and 4 bases at J, with 18 bases in the middle. Here the CDR3 reads CASSPTSKRGETQYF. The CDR3, as DNA: TGTGCCAGCAGCCCGACCTCAAAGCGTGGAGAGACCCAGTACTTC.

This clonotype was recorded a few times. The chain recombines TRBV25-1 with TRBJ2-5, with TRBD2 matching over 11 bases. The V gene end was trimmed by 8 bases and the J gene end by 1 base; junction bases not matched to a gene: 6. The CDR3 is 15 amino acids. Germline lookup yields CDR1 MGHDK and CDR2 SYGVNS. The CDR3 sequence is CASCASGGSQETQYF. The CDR3 region has the DNA TGTGCCAGCTGTGCTAGCGGGGGGTCCCAAGAGACCCAGTACTTC.

At least ten counts were recorded for this clonotype. The chain is built from TRBV2 and TRBJ1-2, with 7 positions matching TRBD1. The CDR3 spans 12 residues. The V and J ends lost 10 bases and 5 bases, in that order; junction bases with no gene match: 7. CDR1 and CDR2 (germline): SNHLY, FYNNEI. The CDR3 is CATDRERYGYTF. The CDR3 DNA is TGTGCCACAGACAGGGAGCGTTATGGCTACACCTTC.

This clonotype was picked up a small number of times. The chain carries TRBV6-2 or TRBV6-3 and TRBJ2-1; D not certain. V was cut by 6 bases and J by 5 bases, with 14 bases left in between. Germline-derived CDR1 and CDR2 are MNHEY and SVGEGT. The CDR3 loop spans 14 amino acids. DNA of the CDR3: TGTGCCAGCAGCCGCGGCGGAGAGAACAATGAGCAGTTCTTC. Translating gives CASSRGGENNEQFF.

V is TRBV7-7 and J is TRBJ2-5, with D uncertain. Between the trimmed V and J ends, which lost 2 bases and 5 bases, there was a span of 9 bases. CDR3 size: 13 residues. CDR1 SSHAT and CDR2 FNYEAQ come from the germline V gene (reference sequence). For the CDR3, the DNA is TGTGCCAGCAGCTTATCGGGCCCGGAGACCCAGTACTTC. It translates to CASSLSGPETQYF.

This chain joins TRBV25-1 and TRBJ1-2; D is possibly TRBD1 (6 bases). V was clipped by 4 bases and J by 8 bases, with 11 bases between them. CDR3 length: 12 residues. Germline CDR1 MGHDK, CDR2 SYGVNS. The CDR3 loop is CASSGQERGYTF. The CDR3 nucleotides are TGTGCCAGCAGTGGACAGGAGAGGGGCTACACCTTC.

This clonotype was counted many times. J is TRBJ2-7 and V is TRBV6-5, with a weak D call TRBD1 (6 bases). The CDR3 length is 16 residues. Germline CDR1 and CDR2: MNHEY and SVGAGI. Trimming pared 0 bases from V and 2 bases from J, leaving 14 bases between. The CDR3 DNA reads TGTGCCAGCAGTTACTCGGTAAAGGGGGACACCTACGAGCAGTACTTC. It codes for CASSYSVKGDTYEQYF.

This clonotype was seen many times. The V gene is TRBV20-1, the J gene TRBJ2-3, with D perhaps TRBD1 (6 bases). Trimming left V 6 bases short and J 2 bases short, with 21 bases between. Germline V gives CDR1 DFQATT, CDR2 SNEGSKA (reference sequence). The CDR3 contains 16 residues. The CDR3 bases are TGCAGTGCGCTCGCCCCTGGACAGACTTTCACAGATACGCAGTATTTT. Translating gives CSALAPGQTFTDTQYF.

This clonotype was recorded many times. The chain is built from TRBV3-1 and TRBJ2-5, with 10 bases lining up with TRBD2. Germline CDR1 reads LGHDT; CDR2 reads YNNKEL (reference sequence). V shed 0 bases, J shed 4 bases, and the junction held 5 bases outside the gene matches. CDR3 length equals 16 residues. The CDR3 is CASSQDRLAGVETQYF. The CDR3 bases are TGTGCCAGCAGCCAAGATAGGCTAGCGGGAGTAGAGACCCAGTACTTC.

This rearrangement joins TRBV4-3 to TRBJ1-5; 11 bases are shared with TRBD1. The CDR3 contains 17 residues. The V gene's germline CDR1 is LGHNA and CDR2 YSLEER. V gave up 5 bases and J gave up 5 bases; unmatched junction bases: 11. The CDR3 sequence: CASSKSDRGPGDQPQHF. The DNA of the CDR3 is TGCGCCAGCAGCAAATCGGACAGGGGGCCCGGGGATCAGCCCCAGCATTTT.

The V and J genes are TRBV18 and TRBJ2-2; 11 positions agree with TRBD1. Germline CDR1 and CDR2: KGHSH and LQKENI. With V trimmed by 5 bases and J by 5 bases, 7 bases remained unmatched. This CDR3 is built from 16 residues. CDR3 region: CASSFTDRGLTGELFF. The CDR3 DNA follows: TGTGCCAGCTCATTCACGGACAGGGGGCTAACCGGGGAGCTGTTTTTT. Full variable domain (rest looked up from reference TRBV18 and TRBJ2-2): NAGVMQNPRHLVRRRGQEARLRCSPMKGHSHVYWYRQLPEEGLKFMVYLQKENIIDESGMPKERFSAEFPKEGPSILRIQQVVRGDSAAYFCASSFTDRGLTGELFFGEGSRLTVL.

V is TRBV12-3 or TRBV12-4 and J is TRBJ1-3; maybe TRBD1 (5 bases). Trimming removed 3 bases at V and 0 bases at J, with 9 bases between. The CDR3 length is 15 residues. The DNA of the CDR3 is TGTGCCAGCAGTTTCTGGGGACTCTCTGGAAACACCATATATTTT. It yields the protein CASSFWGLSGNTIYF.

This clonotype was counted many times. The genes are TRBV12-3 or TRBV12-4 and TRBJ1-1; 7 bases agree with TRBD1. Trimming removed 2 bases from V and 4 bases from J; junction bases left unmatched: 4. This CDR3 contains 14 residues. CDR3 in DNA: TGTGCCAGCAGTTTAAGACAGGGACTCACTGAAGCTTTCTTT. Its protein product is CASSLRQGLTEAFF.

This chain uses TRBV11-2 with TRBJ2-3, with a possible D match to TRBD1 (5 bases). Trimming pared 2 bases from V and 1 base from J, leaving 19 bases between. CDR3 size: 18 residues. Germline V lookup: CDR1 SGHAT, CDR2 FQNNGV. The CDR3 DNA is TGTGCCAGCAGCTTAAACGGTGGGGTGGGGCAGGGCACAGATACGCAGTATTTT. The encoded protein is CASSLNGGVGQGTDTQYF.

This clonotype was found a few times. J is TRBJ2-7 and V is TRBV20-1; 7 positions match TRBD1. Germline V gives CDR1 DFQATT, CDR2 SNEGSKA (reference sequence). V was pared by 6 bases and J by 2 bases, with 10 bases of the junction left unmatched. CDR3 length equals 14 residues. This CDR3 reads CSAIDRDKAYEQYF. The DNA for the CDR3 is TGCAGTGCAATTGACAGGGATAAAGCCTACGAGCAGTACTTC.

The chain couples TRBV20-1 to TRBJ1-5; perhaps TRBD1 as D (6 bases). The CDR3 runs to 13 residues. V lost 4 bases, J lost 4 bases, and 11 bases lay in between. Germline CDR1 DFQATT, CDR2 SNEGSKA (reference sequence). The CDR3 bases are TGCAGTGCTACCCAGGGGAGGAATCAGCCCCAGCATTTT. It specifies CSATQGRNQPQHF.

In this sample, this clonotype turned up a few times. V is TRBV20-1 and J is TRBJ1-6, with D unclear. Trimming pared 0 bases from V and 0 bases from J, leaving 12 bases between. Germline V CDR1 and CDR2: DFQATT, SNEGSKA (reference sequence). The CDR3 is made up of 17 amino acids. CDR3 nucleotide sequence: TGCAGTGCTAGAGACGTGGGAGGACGCTCCTATAATTCACCCCTCCACTTT. Its translation: CSARDVGGRSYNSPLHF.

In its sample, this clonotype was seen many times. The chain is built from TRBV5-1 and TRBJ2-1, with a possible D match to TRBD2 (6 bases). V was trimmed by 1 base and J by 1 base, leaving 18 bases between them. The germline gives CDR1 SGHRS, CDR2 YFSETQ. The CDR3 consists of 18 residues. The CDR3 DNA follows: TGCGCCAGCAGCTTGTTACCTTGGGGCGGGGCGTCCTACAATGAGCAGTTCTTC. This codes for CASSLLPWGGASYNEQFF. Looking up the rest from reference TRBV5-1 and TRBJ2-1 gives the full variable domain: KAGVTQTPRYLIKTRGQQVTLSCSPISGHRSVSWYQQTPGQGLQFLFEYFSETQRNKGNFPGRFSGRQFSNSRSEMNVSTLELGDSALYLCASSLLPWGGASYNEQFFGPGTRLTVL.

This clonotype was detected a few times. This sequence joins TRBV3-1 and TRBJ2-7, with 8 positions matching TRBD2. CDR1 and CDR2 (germline): LGHDT, YNNKEL (reference sequence). The V and J ends lost 1 base and 6 bases, in that order; junction bases with no gene match: 14. The CDR3 has 17 residues. The CDR3 spells CASSQVRTGGPSSEQYF. CDR3 DNA sequence: TGTGCCAGCAGCCAAGTTCGAACGGGAGGGCCCTCGAGCGAGCAGTACTTC.

The chain employs TRBV14 and TRBJ1-1, with D unresolved. The ends were cut back, 3 bases at V and 1 base at J, with 6 bases in the middle. The CDR3 extends over 13 amino acids. The germline V gene has CDR1 SGHDN and CDR2 FVKESK. The CDR3 DNA is TGTGCCAGCAGCCAGTACAGGAACACTGAAGCTTTCTTT. Its protein is CASSQYRNTEAFF.